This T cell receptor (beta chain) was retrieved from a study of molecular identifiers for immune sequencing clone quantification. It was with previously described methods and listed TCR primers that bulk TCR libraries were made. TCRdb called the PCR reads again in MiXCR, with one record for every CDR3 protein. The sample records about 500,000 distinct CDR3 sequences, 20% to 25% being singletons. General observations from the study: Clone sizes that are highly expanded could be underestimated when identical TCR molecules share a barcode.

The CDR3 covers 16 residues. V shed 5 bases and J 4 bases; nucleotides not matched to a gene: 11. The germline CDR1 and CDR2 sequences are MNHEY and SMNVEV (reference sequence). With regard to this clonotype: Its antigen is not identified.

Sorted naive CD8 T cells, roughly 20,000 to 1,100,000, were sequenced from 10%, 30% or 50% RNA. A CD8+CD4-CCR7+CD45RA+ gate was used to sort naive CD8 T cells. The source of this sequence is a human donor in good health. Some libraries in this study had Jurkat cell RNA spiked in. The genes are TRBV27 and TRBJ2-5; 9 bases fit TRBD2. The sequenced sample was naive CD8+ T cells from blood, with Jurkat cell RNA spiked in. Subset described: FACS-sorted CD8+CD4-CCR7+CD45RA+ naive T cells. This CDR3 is CASSGRLAASPETQYF. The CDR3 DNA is TGTGCCAGCAGTGGAAGACTAGCGGCCTCACCAGAGACCCAGTACTTC.